This T cell receptor beta chain was identified during a study of control samples from healthy donors and cancer patients. The protocol was immunoSEQ multiplex PCR, while the TCRdb copy is restricted to in-frame clones and leaves out a portion. The sample holds under 70,000 clones, 88% seen once. Per the germline V gene, CDR1 is SGHTA and CDR2 is FQGNSA. With V trimmed by 5 bases and J by 13 bases, 13 bases remained unmatched. The CDR3 is 15 amino acids. The receptor's source is a man aged 50 or older in good health. The gene calls are TRBV7-2 and TRBJ1-4, with 10 nucleotides matching TRBD1. What was sequenced was blood. In nucleotides, the CDR3 is TGTGCCAGCAGCAACGACGGGACAGGGGCGGGAAGACTGTTTTTT. This codes for CASSNDGTGAGRLFF.